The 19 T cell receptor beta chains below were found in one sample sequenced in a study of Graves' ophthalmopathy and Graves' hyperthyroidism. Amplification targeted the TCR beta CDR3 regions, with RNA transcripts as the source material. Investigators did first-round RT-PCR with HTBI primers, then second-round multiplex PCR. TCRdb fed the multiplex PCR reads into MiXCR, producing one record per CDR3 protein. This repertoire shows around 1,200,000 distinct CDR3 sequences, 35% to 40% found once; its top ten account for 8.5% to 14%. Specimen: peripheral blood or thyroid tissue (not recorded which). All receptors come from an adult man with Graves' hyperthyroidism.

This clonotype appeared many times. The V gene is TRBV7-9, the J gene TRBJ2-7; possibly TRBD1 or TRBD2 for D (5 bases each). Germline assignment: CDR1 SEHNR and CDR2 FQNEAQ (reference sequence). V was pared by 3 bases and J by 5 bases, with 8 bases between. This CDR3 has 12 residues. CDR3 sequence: CASSLGVDEQYF. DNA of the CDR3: TGTGCCAGCAGCTTGGGGGTTGACGAGCAGTACTTC.

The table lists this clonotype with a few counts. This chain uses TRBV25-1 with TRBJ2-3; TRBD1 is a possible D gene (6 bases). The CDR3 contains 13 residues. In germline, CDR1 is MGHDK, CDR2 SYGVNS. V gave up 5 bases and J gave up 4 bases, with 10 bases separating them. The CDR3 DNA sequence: TGTGCCAGCAGTTTACAGGGAGCAGATACGCAGTATTTT. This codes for CASSLQGADTQYF.

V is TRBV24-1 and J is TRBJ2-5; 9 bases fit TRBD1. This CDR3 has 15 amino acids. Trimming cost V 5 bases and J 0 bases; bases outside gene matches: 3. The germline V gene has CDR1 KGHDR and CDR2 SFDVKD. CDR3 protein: CATSATGGYQETQYF. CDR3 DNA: TGTGCCACCAGTGCGACAGGGGGATACCAAGAGACCCAGTACTTC.

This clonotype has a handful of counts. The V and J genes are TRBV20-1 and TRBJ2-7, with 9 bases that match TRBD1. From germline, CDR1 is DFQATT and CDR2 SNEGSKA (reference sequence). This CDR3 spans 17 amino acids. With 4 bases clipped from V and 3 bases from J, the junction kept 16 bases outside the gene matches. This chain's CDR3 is CSAKQQGWDRANYEQYF. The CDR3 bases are TGCAGTGCTAAACAACAGGGCTGGGACAGGGCGAACTACGAGCAGTACTTC.

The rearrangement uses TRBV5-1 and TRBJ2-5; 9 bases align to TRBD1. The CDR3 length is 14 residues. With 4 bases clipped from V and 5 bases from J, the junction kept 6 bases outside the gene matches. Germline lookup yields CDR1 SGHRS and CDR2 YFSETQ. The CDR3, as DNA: TGCGCCAGCAGCCCGGACAGGGGTTACGAGACCCAGTACTTC. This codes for CASSPDRGYETQYF.

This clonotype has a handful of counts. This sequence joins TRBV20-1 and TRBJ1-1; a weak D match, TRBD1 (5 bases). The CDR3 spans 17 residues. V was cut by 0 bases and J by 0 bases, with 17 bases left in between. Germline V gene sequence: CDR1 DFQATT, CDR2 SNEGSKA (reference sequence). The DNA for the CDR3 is TGCAGTGCTAGAGATTCTTTTGGGACGGCCTTGAACACTGAAGCTTTCTTT. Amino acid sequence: CSARDSFGTALNTEAFF.

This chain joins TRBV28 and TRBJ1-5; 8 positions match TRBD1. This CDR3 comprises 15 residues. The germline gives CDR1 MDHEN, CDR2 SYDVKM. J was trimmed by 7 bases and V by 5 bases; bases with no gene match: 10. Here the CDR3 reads CASSADRGPSQPQHF. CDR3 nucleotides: TGTGCCAGCAGTGCTGACAGGGGTCCTAGCCAGCCCCAGCATTTT.

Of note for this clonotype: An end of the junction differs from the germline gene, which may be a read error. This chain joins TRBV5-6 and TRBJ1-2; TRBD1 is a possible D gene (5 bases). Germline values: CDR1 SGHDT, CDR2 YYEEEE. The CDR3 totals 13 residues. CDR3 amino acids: CVSSFGGTYGYTF. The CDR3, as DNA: TGTGTCAGCAGCTTTGGGGGTACCTATGGCTACACCTTC.

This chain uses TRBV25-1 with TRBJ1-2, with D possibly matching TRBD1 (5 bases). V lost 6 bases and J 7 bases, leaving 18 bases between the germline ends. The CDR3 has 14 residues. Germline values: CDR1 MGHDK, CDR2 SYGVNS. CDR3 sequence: CASSKDPGYRGYTF. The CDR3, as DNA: TGTGCCAGCAGCAAGGACCCAGGGTATCGTGGCTACACCTTC.

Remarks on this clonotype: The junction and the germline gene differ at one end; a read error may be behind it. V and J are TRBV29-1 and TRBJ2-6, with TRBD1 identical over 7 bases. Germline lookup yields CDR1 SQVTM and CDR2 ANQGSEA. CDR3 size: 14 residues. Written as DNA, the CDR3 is TGCAGCGTTGAAGAAACGGGACAGTGGGACACTGAAGCTTTC. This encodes CSVEETGQWDTEAF.

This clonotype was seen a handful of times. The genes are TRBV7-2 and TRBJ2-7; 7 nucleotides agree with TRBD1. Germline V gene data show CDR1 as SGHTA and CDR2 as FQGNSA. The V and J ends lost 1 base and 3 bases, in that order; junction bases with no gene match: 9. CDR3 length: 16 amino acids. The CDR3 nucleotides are TGTGCCAGCAGCTTAGGAGAGTGGACAGGAAGCTACGAGCAGTACTTC. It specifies CASSLGEWTGSYEQYF.

The CDR3 sequence: CATSDPAGGRYNEQFF. CDR3 nucleotides: TGTGCCACCAGTGATCCGGCGGGAGGAAGGTACAATGAGCAGTTCTTC. This chain joins TRBV24-1 and TRBJ2-1, with 8 positions matching TRBD2. The CDR3 covers 16 residues. Germline V lookup: CDR1 KGHDR, CDR2 SFDVKD. Losses at the gene ends were 3 bases for V and 4 bases for J; bases not matched to a gene: 7.

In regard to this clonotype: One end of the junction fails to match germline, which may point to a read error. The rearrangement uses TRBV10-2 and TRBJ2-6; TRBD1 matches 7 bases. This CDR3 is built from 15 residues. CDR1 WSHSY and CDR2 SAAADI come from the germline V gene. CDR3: CASKGATSGANALTF. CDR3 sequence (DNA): TGTGCCAGCAAGGGGGCTACCTCTGGGGCCAACGCCCTGACTTTC.

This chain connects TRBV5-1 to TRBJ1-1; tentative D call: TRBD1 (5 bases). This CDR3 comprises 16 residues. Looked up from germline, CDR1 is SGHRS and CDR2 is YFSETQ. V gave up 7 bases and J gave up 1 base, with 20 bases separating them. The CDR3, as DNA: TGCGCCAGCGGCCGTATAATGGGGGGTCGGAACACTGAAGCTTTCTTT. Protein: CASGRIMGGRNTEAFF.

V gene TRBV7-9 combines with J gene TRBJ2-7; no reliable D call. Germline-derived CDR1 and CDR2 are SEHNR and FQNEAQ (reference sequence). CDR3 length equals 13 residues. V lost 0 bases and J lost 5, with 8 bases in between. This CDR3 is CASSLAVGHEQYF. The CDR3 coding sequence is TGTGCCAGCAGCTTAGCCGTAGGGCACGAGCAGTACTTC.

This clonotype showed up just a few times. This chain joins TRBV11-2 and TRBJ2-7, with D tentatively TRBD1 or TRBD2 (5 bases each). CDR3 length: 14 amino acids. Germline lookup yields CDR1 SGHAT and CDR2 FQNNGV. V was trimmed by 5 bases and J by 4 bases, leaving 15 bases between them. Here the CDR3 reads CASSHAGTGYEQYF. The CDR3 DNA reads TGTGCCAGCAGCCACGCCGGGACGGGATACGAGCAGTACTTC.

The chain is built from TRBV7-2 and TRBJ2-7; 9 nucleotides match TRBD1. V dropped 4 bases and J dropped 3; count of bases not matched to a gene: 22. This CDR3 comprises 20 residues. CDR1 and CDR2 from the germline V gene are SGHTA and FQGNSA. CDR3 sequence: CASSSGPGQGLGSTRYEQYF. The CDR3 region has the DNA TGTGCCAGCAGCTCCGGCCCGGGACAGGGCTTGGGGTCAACCCGCTACGAGCAGTACTTC. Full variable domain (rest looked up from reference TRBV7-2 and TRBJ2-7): GAGVSQSPSNKVTEKGKDVELRCDPISGHTALYWYRQSLGQGLEFLIYFQGNSAPDKSGLPSDRFSAERTGGSVSTLTIQRTQQEDSAVYLCASSSGPGQGLGSTRYEQYFGPGTRLTVT.

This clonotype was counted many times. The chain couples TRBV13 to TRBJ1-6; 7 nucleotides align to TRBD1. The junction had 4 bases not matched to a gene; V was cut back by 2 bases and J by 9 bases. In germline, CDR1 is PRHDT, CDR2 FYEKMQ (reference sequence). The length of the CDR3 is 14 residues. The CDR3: CASSLMTGPSPLHF. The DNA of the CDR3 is TGTGCCAGCAGCTTAATGACAGGGCCTTCACCCCTCCACTTT.

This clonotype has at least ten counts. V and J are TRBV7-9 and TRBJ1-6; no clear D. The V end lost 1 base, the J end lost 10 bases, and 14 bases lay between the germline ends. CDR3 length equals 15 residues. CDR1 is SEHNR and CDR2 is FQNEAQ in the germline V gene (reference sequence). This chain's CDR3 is CASSLVGGTGSPLHF. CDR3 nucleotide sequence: TGTGCCAGCAGCTTAGTAGGAGGAACGGGATCACCCCTCCACTTT.